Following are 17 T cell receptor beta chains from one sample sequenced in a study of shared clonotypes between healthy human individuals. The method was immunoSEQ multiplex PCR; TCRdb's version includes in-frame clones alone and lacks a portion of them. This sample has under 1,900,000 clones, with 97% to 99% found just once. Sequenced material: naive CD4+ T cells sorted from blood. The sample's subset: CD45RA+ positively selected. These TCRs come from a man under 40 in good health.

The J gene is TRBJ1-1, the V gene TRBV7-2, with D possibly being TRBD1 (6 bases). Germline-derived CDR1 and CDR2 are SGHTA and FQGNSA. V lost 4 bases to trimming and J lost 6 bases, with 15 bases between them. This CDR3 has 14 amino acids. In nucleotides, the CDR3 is TGTGCCAGCAGCTACCCCGGGGGCAGGTCTGAAGCTTTCTTT. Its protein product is CASSYPGGRSEAFF.

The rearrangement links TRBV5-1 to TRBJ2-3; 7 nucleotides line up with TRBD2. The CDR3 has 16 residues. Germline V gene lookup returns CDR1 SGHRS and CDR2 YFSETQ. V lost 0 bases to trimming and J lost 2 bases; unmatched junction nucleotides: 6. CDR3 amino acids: CASSLATGGLTDTQYF. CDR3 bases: TGCGCCAGCAGCTTGGCGACGGGAGGACTCACAGATACGCAGTATTTT.

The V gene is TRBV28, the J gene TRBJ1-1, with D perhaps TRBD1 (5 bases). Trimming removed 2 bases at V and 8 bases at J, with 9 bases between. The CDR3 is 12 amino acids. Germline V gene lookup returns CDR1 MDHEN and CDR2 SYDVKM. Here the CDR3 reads CASSLGWDEAFF. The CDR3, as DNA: TGTGCCAGCAGTTTAGGGTGGGACGAAGCTTTCTTT.

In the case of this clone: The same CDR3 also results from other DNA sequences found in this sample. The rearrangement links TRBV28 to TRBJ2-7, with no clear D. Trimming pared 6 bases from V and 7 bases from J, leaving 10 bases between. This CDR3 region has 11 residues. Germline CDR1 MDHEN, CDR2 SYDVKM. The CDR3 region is CASSTGYEQYF. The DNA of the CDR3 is TGTGCCAGCAGCACGGGTTATGAGCAGTACTTC.

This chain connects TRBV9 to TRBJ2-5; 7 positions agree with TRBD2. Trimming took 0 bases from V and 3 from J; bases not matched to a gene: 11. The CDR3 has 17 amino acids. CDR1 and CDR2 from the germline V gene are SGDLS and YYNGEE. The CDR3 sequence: CASSVDPRAGVKETQYF. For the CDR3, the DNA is TGTGCCAGCAGCGTAGATCCGCGTGCGGGGGTAAAAGAGACCCAGTACTTC.

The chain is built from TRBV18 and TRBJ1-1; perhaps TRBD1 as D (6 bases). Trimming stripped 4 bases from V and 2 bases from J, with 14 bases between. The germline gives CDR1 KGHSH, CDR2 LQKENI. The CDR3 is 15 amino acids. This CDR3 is CASSLGTPRNTEAFF. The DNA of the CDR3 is TGTGCCAGCTCACTCGGGACACCAAGAAACACTGAAGCTTTCTTT. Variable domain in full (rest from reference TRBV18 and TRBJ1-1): NAGVMQNPRHLVRRRGQEARLRCSPMKGHSHVYWYRQLPEEGLKFMVYLQKENIIDESGMPKERFSAEFPKEGPSILRIQQVVRGDSAAYFCASSLGTPRNTEAFFGQGTRLTVV.

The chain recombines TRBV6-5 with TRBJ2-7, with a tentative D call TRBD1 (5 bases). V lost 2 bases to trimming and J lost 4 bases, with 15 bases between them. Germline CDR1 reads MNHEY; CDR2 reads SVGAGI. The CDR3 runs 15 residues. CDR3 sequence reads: CASSYQKDITYEQYF. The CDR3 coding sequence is TGTGCCAGCAGTTACCAGAAGGACATCACGTACGAGCAGTACTTC.

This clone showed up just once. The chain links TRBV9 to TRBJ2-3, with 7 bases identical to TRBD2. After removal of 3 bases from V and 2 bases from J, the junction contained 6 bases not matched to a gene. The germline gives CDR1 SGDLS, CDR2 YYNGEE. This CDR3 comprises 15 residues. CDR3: CASSASGLYTDTQYF. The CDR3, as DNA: TGTGCCAGCAGCGCCTCGGGACTATACACAGATACGCAGTATTTT.

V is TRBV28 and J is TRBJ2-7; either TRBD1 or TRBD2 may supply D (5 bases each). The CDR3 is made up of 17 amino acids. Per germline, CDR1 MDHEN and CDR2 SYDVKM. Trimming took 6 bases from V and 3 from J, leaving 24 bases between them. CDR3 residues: CASSLQQAGRRVYEQYF. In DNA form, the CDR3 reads TGTGCCAGCAGCCTTCAACAGGCGGGCAGGCGGGTCTACGAGCAGTACTTC.

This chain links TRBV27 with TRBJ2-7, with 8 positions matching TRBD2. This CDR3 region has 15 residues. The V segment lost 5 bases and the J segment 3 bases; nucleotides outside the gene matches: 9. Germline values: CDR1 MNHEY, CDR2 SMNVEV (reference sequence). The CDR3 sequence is CASSLYREGLYEQYF. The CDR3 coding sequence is TGTGCCAGCAGTCTTTATCGGGAGGGCCTCTACGAGCAGTACTTC.

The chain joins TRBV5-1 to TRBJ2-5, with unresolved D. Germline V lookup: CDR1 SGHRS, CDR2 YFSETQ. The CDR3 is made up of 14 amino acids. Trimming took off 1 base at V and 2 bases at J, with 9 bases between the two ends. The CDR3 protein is CASSLTPLQETQYF. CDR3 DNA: TGCGCCAGCAGCTTGACGCCCCTTCAAGAGACCCAGTACTTC.

The CDR3: CASSATSGSSYEQYF. The CDR3 DNA follows: TGTGCCAGCAGCGCGACTAGCGGGAGCTCCTACGAGCAGTACTTC. The V gene is TRBV9, the J gene TRBJ2-7, with 12 positions matching TRBD2. Trimming at V came to 3 bases and at J to 0 bases, leaving 1 base not matched to a gene. The CDR3 loop spans 15 amino acids. Germline-derived CDR1 and CDR2 are SGDLS and YYNGEE. The variable domain in full, with the rest retrieved from reference TRBV9 and TRBJ2-7, is DSGVTQTPKHLITATGQRVTLRCSPRSGDLSVYWYQQSLDQGLQFLIQYYNGEERAKGNILERFSAQQFPDLHSELNLSSLELGDSALYFCASSATSGSSYEQYFGPGTRLTVT.

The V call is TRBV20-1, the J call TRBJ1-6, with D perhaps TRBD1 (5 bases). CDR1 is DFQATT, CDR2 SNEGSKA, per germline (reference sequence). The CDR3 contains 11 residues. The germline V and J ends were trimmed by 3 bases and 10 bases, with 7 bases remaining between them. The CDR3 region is CSARDNSPLHF. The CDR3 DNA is TGCAGTGCTAGGGACAACTCACCCCTCCACTTT.

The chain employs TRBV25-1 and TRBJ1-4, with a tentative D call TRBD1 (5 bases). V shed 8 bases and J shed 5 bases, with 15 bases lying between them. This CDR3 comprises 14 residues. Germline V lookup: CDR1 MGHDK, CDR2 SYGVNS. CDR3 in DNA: TGTGCCAGCGGGATAACAGGTGTCAATGAAAAACTGTTTTTT. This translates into CASGITGVNEKLFF.

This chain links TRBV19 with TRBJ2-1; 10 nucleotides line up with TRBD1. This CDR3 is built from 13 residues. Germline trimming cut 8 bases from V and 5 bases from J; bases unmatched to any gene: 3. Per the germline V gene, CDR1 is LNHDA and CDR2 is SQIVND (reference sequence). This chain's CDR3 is CASSGTGDNEQFF. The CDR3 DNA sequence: TGTGCCAGTTCCGGGACAGGGGACAATGAGCAGTTCTTC.

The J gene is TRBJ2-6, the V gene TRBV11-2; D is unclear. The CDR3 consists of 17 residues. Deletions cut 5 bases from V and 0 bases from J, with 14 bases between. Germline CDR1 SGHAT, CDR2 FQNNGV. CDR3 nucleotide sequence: TGTGCCAGCAGCCCCCGGCTCCATAGCTCTGGGGCCAACGTCCTGACTTTC. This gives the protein CASSPRLHSSGANVLTF.

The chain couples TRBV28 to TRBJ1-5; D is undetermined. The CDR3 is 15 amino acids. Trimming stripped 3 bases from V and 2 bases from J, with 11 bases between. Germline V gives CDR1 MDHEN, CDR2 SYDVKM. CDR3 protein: CASSFWGNGNQPQHF. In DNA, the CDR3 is TGTGCCAGCAGTTTCTGGGGTAACGGCAATCAGCCCCAGCATTTT. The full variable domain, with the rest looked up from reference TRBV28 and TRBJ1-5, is DVKVTQSSRYLVKRTGEKVFLECVQDMDHENMFWYRQDPGLGLRLIYFSYDVKMKEKGDIPEGYSVSREKKERFSLILESASTNQTSMYLCASSFWGNGNQPQHFGDGTRLSIL.